This T cell receptor beta chain is from a study of blood T cell repertoires in COVID-19. Background on the study: COVID-19 samples, acute and convalescent, were from the United States, Italy and Spain.

J gave up 7 bases and V 0 bases, and 4 bases lay outside the gene matches. Germline V gene lookup returns CDR1 MGHRA and CDR2 YSYEKL. This CDR3 is built from 16 residues. This clone was counted between two and nine times. Original data processing: For nucleated cells, counts were estimated from reference gene primer amplification. Generated by immunoSEQ multiplex PCR, the TCRdb table keeps only in-frame clones and is missing some. That table gives V, J and clone size, and the DNA gave D and trimming. This sample yields about 59,000 clones, of which around 80% are seen a single time; about 3% belongs to the top ten.

The V call is TRBV4-1, the J call TRBJ2-1, with TRBD2 identical over 12 bases. The sequence was collected from a man between 60 and 75 years old with acute or convalescent COVID-19. The sample was peripheral blood. CDR3 sequence (DNA): TGCGCCAGCAGCCAAGAGACTAGCGGGAGTTGGAATGAGCAGTTCTTC. Its translation is CASSQETSGSWNEQFF.